The 15 T cell receptor beta chains below were found in one sample sequenced in a study of blood T cell repertoires in COVID-19. Repertoires were generated with immunoSEQ multiplex PCR, while TCRdb's copy carries only in-frame clones and drops some. This sample has approximately 110,000 clones, with about 89% found just once. Specimen: peripheral blood. Every receptor here comes from a man aged 40-50 years with acute or convalescent COVID-19.

This clone is medium-sized within its sample. V and J are TRBV6-6 and TRBJ2-1; 12 bases match TRBD2. V lost 10 bases and J lost 3; bases outside the gene matches: 4. In germline, CDR1 is MNHNY, CDR2 SVGAGI (reference sequence). This CDR3 has 14 amino acids. The CDR3 here is CATRLAGDYNEQFF. The CDR3 nucleotides read TGTGCCACCAGACTAGCGGGGGACTACAATGAGCAGTTCTTC.

V is TRBV5-1 and J is TRBJ2-1, with D possibly matching TRBD1 (6 bases). The CDR3 has 16 amino acids. Germline CDR1 and CDR2: SGHRS and YFSETQ. V was pared by 0 bases and J by 7 bases, with 17 bases between. CDR3 loop: CASSLDGQRSYNEQFF. CDR3 bases: TGCGCCAGCAGCTTGGATGGACAGAGGTCGTATAATGAGCAGTTCTTC.

This chain connects TRBV19 to TRBJ1-2; TRBD1 matches at 7 bases. Germline CDR1 and CDR2: LNHDA and SQIVND (reference sequence). Trimming took 3 bases from V and 4 from J; bases not matched to a gene: 5. This CDR3 region has 14 residues. The CDR3 protein is CASSMGQRSYGYTF. The DNA for the CDR3 is TGTGCCAGTAGTATGGGACAGCGTTCCTATGGCTACACCTTC.

The chain is built from TRBV11-2 and TRBJ1-2; D uncertain. V was cut by 1 base and J by 2 bases, with 8 bases left in between. This CDR3 region has 14 residues. The V gene's germline CDR1 is SGHAT and CDR2 FQNNGV. CDR3 residues: CASSLGGRNYGYTF. CDR3 nucleotide sequence: TGTGCCAGCAGCTTAGGCGGGAGGAACTATGGCTACACCTTC.

This clone has a single count. The J gene is TRBJ2-7, the V gene TRBV7-2; 15 nucleotides agree with TRBD2. The V gene end was trimmed by 5 bases and the J gene end by 4 bases; junction bases not matched to a gene: 3. CDR1 is SGHTA and CDR2 is FQGNSA in the germline V gene. This CDR3 comprises 15 residues. The CDR3 loop reads CASSTGLAGGYEQYF. In DNA, the CDR3 is TGTGCCAGCAGCACCGGACTAGCGGGGGGGTACGAGCAGTACTTC.

This clone was detected only once. V and J are TRBV30 and TRBJ2-7; D might be TRBD1 (5 bases). Germline CDR1 GTSNPN, CDR2 SVGIG (reference sequence). The CDR3 loop spans 14 amino acids. V gave up 7 bases and J gave up 2 bases, with 18 bases separating them. CDR3 bases: TGTGCCTCCCAAGGGGCAGTTATTCCCTACGAGCAGTACTTC. It is translated as CASQGAVIPYEQYF.

The genes are TRBV11-3 and TRBJ2-1; D remains ambiguous. The CDR3 sequence is 13 residues long. Germline-derived CDR1 and CDR2 are SGHNT and YENEEA. V was pared by 5 bases and J by 0 bases, with 5 bases between. CDR3 residues: CASSTNSYNEQFF. The CDR3 DNA reads TGTGCCAGCAGCACAAACTCCTACAATGAGCAGTTCTTC.

V and J are TRBV7-2 and TRBJ1-2; D not resolved. CDR1 is SGHTA, CDR2 FQGNSA, per germline. The CDR3 sequence is 11 residues long. V was pared by 2 bases and J by 10 bases, with 8 bases between. Here the CDR3 DNA reads TGTGCCAGCAGCTTAAGAGGCCCCTACACCTTC. Residues: CASSLRGPYTF.

The genes are TRBV18 and TRBJ2-1, with D possibly being TRBD2 (6 bases). Deletions cut 4 bases from V and 4 bases from J, with 11 bases between. The CDR3 is 14 residues long. Germline V lookup: CDR1 KGHSH, CDR2 LQKENI. CDR3 nucleotides: TGTGCCAGCTCACAGGAGGGAGGTTACAATGAGCAGTTCTTC. It encodes CASSQEGGYNEQFF.

The chain uses TRBV4-3 and TRBJ1-1, with D maybe TRBD1 (6 bases). Trimming pared 3 bases from V and 1 base from J, leaving 6 bases between. The CDR3 contains 13 residues. The V gene's germline CDR1 is LGHNA and CDR2 YSLEER. The CDR3 is CASSQTGNTEAFF. In DNA form, the CDR3 reads TGCGCCAGCAGCCAGACAGGGAACACTGAAGCTTTCTTT.

The J gene is TRBJ2-1, the V gene TRBV29-1, with 12 bases identical to TRBD1. CDR3 size: 16 residues. V trimming: 3 bases; J trimming: 9 bases; junction bases outside the gene matches: 12. The germline CDR1 and CDR2 sequences are SQVTM and ANQGSEA. CDR3 sequence (DNA): TGCAGCGTTGACTGGGGGGACAGGGGGCTTCGGGGTGAGCAGTTCTTC. This codes for CSVDWGDRGLRGEQFF.

This chain joins TRBV6-5 and TRBJ1-5; 8 bases are shared with TRBD1. Trimming removed 6 bases from V and 0 bases from J; junction bases left unmatched: 4. The germline V gene has CDR1 MNHEY and CDR2 SVGAGI. This CDR3 has 15 amino acids. This chain's CDR3 is CASRTGVYSNQPQHF. The CDR3 coding sequence is TGTGCCAGCAGGACAGGGGTGTATAGCAATCAGCCCCAGCATTTT.

The V and J genes are TRBV20-1 and TRBJ2-3, with 13 bases that match TRBD2. The germline gives CDR1 DFQATT, CDR2 SNEGSKA (reference sequence). After removal of 3 bases from V and 6 bases from J, the junction contained 12 bases not matched to a gene. The CDR3 is made up of 17 amino acids. The CDR3 region is CSASPLLTSGGRDTQYF. The CDR3 coding sequence is TGCAGTGCTAGTCCCCTCTTGACTAGCGGGGGGAGGGATACGCAGTATTTT.

The gene calls are TRBV3-1 (or the pseudogene TRBV3-2) and TRBJ1-1; D is unresolved. Germline V CDR1 and CDR2: LGHDT, YNNKEL (reference sequence). Trimming removed 4 bases at V and 1 base at J, with 7 bases between. The CDR3 runs 13 residues. Here the CDR3 DNA reads TGTGCCAGCAGCCTTCGTAAGAACACTGAAGCTTTCTTT. It translates to CASSLRKNTEAFF.

There are a few counts of this clone. The CDR3 DNA reads as TGTGCCACCAGCAGAACCCGGACAGGGCGGGCCAATCAGCCCCAGCATTTT. This encodes CATSRTRTGRANQPQHF. This chain joins TRBV15 and TRBJ1-5; 8 bases are a match to TRBD1. Germline loops: CDR1 LNHNV, CDR2 YYDKDF (reference sequence). Trimming removed 2 bases from V and 3 bases from J; junction bases left unmatched: 9. This CDR3 contains 17 residues.